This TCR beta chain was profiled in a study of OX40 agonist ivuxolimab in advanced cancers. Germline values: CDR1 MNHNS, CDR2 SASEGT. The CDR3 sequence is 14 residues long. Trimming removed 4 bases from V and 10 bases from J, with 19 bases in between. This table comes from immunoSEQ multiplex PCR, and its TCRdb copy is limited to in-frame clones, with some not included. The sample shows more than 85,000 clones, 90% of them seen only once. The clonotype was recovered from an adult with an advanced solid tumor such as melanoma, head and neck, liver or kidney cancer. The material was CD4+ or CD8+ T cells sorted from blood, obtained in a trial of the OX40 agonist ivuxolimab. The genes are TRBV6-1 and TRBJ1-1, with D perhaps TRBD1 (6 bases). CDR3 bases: TGTGCCAGCAGTGTCGGACAGCCCCTCGTTGGAGCTTTCTTT. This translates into CASSVGQPLVGAFF.